The present entry profiles one TCR beta chain with its context. The sample belongs to a study of T cell responses to AZD1222 COVID-19 vaccine. V lost 4 bases and J lost 4, with 17 bases in between. The germline V gene has CDR1 SGDLS and CDR2 YYNGEE. This CDR3 spans 16 amino acids. Method: immunoSEQ multiplex PCR; TCRdb's copy keeps in-frame clones and lacks some. The table lists roughly 180,000 clones, about 89% of them singletons. The material sequenced was peripheral blood, taken on day 0 of AZD1222 vaccination. This clonotype was obtained from an adult in good health. The gene calls are TRBV9 and TRBJ1-4; a possible D gene is TRBD1 (5 bases). The CDR3 DNA sequence: TGTGCCAGCAGCTCCGAGGCCGGGACGGTTAATGAAAAACTGTTTTTT. Its translation is CASSSEAGTVNEKLFF. The full variable domain, completed using reference TRBV9 and TRBJ1-4, is DSGVTQTPKHLITATGQRVTLRCSPRSGDLSVYWYQQSLDQGLQFLIQYYNGEERAKGNILERFSAQQFPDLHSELNLSSLELGDSALYFCASSSEAGTVNEKLFFGSGTQLSVL.